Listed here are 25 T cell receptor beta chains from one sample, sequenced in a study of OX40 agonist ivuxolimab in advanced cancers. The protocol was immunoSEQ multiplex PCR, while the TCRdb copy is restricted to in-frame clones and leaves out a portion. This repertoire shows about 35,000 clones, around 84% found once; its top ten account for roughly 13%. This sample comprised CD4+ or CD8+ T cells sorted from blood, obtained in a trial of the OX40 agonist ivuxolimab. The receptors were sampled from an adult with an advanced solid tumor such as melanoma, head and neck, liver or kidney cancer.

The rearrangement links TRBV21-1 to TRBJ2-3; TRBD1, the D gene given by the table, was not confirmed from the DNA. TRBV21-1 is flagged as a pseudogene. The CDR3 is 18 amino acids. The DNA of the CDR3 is TGTGCCAGCAGCAAAGCCAGCTCGACAAATGCGATCACAGATACGCAGTATTTT. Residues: CASSKASSTNAITDTQYF.

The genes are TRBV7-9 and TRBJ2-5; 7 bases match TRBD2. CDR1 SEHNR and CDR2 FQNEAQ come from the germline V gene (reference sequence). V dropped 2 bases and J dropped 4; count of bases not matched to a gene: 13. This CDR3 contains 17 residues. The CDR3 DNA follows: TGTGCCAGCAGCTTACTATCACGGGCGGGGGTAGGAGAGACCCAGTACTTC. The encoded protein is CASSLLSRAGVGETQYF.

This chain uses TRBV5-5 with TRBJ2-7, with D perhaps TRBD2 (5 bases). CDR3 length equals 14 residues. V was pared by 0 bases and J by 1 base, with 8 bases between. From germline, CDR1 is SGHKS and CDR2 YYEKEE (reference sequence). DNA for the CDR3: TGTGCCAGCAGCTTGGAGAGGGAGTCCTACGAGCAGTACTTC. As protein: CASSLERESYEQYF.

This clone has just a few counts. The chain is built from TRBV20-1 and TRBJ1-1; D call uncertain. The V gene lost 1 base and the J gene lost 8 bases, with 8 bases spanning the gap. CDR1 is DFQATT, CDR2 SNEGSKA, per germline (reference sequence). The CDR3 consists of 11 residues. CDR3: CSARGQAEAFF. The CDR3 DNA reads TGCAGTGCTAGAGGGCAGGCCGAAGCTTTCTTT.

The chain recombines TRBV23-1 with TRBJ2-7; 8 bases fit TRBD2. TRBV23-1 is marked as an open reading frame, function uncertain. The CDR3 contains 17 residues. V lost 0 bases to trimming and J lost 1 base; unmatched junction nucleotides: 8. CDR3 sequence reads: CASSQSRTSGPSYEQYF. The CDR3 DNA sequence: TGCGCCAGCAGTCAATCCAGAACTAGCGGACCTTCCTACGAGCAGTACTTC.

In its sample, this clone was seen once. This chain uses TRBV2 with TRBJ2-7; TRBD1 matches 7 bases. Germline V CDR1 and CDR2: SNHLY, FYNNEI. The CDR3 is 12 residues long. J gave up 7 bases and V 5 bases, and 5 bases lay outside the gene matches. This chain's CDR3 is CASSYRGYEQYF. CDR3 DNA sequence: TGTGCCAGCAGTTACAGGGGATATGAGCAGTACTTC.

CDR3 amino acids: CAGGPPAVEFF. DNA for the CDR3: TGTGCCGGGGGGCCTCCCGCCGTGGAGTTCTTC. The chain couples TRBV21-1 to TRBJ2-1. TRBV21-1 is flagged as a pseudogene. The CDR3 extends over 11 amino acids.

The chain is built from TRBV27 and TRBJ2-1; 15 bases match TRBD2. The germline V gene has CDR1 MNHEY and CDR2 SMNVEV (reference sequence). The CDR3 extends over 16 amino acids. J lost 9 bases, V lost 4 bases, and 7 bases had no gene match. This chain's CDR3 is CASSYGLAGGQSEQFF. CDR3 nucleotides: TGTGCCAGCAGTTACGGACTAGCGGGGGGGCAGAGTGAGCAGTTCTTC.

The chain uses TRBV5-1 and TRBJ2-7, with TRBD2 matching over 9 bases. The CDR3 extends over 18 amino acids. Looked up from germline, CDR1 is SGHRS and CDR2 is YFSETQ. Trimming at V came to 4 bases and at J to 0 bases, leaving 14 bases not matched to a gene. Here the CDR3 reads CASSPGALGAGGSYEQYF. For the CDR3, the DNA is TGCGCCAGCAGCCCCGGGGCCCTCGGAGCGGGAGGCTCCTACGAGCAGTACTTC.

DNA of the CDR3: TGTGCCAGCAGTTACGCAGTGAACACTGAAGCTTTCTTT. This gives the protein CASSYAVNTEAFF. The chain couples TRBV6-5 to TRBJ1-1, with D uncertain. Germline V CDR1 and CDR2: MNHEY, SVGAGI. The V end lost 2 bases, the J end lost 0 bases, and 4 bases lay between the germline ends. The CDR3 runs 13 residues.

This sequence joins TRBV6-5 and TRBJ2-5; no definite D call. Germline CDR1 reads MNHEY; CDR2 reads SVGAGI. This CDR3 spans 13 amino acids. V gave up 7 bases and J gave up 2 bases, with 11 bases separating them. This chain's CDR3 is CASISSHQETQYF. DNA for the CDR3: TGTGCCAGCATAAGTTCGCATCAAGAGACCCAGTACTTC.

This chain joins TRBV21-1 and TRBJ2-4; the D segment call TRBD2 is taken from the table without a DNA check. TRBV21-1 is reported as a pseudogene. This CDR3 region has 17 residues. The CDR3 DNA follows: TGTGCCAGCAGCACGGGACTAGCGGGAGGGAGGAAAAACATTCAGTACTTC. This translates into CASSTGLAGGRKNIQYF.

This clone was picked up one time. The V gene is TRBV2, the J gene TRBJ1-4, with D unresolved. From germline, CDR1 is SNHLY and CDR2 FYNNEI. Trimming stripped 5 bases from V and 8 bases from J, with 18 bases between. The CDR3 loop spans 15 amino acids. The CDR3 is CASSPARLKGEKLFF. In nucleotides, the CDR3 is TGTGCCAGCAGTCCAGCGAGACTAAAGGGAGAAAAACTGTTTTTT.

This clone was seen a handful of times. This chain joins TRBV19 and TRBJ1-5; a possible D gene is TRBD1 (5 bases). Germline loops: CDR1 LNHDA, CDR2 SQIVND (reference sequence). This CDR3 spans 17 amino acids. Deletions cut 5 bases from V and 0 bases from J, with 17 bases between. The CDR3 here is CASSPSGGGISNQPQHF. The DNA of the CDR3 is TGTGCCAGTAGTCCCTCTGGGGGAGGAATTAGCAATCAGCCCCAGCATTTT.

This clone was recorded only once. This CDR3 is CASSFGDRSGKTEAFF. The CDR3 nucleotides are TGTGCCAGCAGCTTCGGTGACAGGTCAGGAAAGACTGAAGCTTTCTTT. The chain carries TRBV5-6 and TRBJ1-1; perhaps TRBD1 as D (6 bases). Between the trimmed V and J ends, which lost 2 bases and 5 bases, there was a span of 19 bases. CDR1 is SGHDT and CDR2 is YYEEEE in the germline V gene. The CDR3 is 16 residues long.

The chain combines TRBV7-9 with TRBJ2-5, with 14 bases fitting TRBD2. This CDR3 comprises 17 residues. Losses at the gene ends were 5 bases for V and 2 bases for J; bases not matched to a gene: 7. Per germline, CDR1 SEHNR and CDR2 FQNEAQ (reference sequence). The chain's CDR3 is CASSPGLAGGPQETQYF. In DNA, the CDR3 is TGTGCCAGCAGCCCCGGACTAGCGGGAGGACCTCAAGAGACCCAGTACTTC.

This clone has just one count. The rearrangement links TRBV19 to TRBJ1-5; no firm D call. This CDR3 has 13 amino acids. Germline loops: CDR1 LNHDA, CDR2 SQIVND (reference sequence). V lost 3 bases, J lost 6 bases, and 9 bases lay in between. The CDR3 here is CASSIPPGQPQHF. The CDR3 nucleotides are TGTGCCAGTAGTATTCCCCCGGGTCAGCCCCAGCATTTT.

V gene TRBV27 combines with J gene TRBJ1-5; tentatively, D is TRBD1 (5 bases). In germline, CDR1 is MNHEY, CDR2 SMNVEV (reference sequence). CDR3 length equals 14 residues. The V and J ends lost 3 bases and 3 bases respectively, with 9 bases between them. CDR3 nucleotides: TGTGCCAGCAGTTTGAGGGGATACAATCAGCCCCAGCATTTT. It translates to CASSLRGYNQPQHF.

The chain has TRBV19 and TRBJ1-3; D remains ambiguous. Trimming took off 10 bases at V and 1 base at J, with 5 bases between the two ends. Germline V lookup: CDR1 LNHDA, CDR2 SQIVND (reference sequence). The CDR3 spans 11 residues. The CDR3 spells CATGSGNTIYF. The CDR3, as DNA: TGTGCCACCGGTTCTGGAAACACCATATATTTT.

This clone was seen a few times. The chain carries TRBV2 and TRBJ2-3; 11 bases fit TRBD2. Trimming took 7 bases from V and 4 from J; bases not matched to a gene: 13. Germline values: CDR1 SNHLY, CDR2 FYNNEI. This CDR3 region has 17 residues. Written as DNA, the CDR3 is TGTGCCAGCACTCCTTTCGTTAGCGGGAGGGAGGCAGATACGCAGTATTTT. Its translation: CASTPFVSGREADTQYF.

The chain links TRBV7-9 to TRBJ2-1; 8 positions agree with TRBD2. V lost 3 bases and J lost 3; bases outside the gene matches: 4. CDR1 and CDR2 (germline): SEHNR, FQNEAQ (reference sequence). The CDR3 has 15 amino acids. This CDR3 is CASSFGTSHYNEQFF. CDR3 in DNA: TGTGCCAGCAGCTTCGGGACTAGTCACTACAATGAGCAGTTCTTC.

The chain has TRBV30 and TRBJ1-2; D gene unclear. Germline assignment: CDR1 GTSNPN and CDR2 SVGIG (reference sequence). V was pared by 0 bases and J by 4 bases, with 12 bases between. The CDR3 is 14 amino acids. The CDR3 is CAWSVPPGGYGYTF. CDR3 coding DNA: TGTGCCTGGAGTGTACCCCCGGGCGGCTATGGCTACACCTTC. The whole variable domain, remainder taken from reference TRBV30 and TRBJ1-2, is SQTIHQWPATLVQPVGSPLSLECTVEGTSNPNLYWYRQAAGRGLQLLFYSVGIGQISSEVPQNLSASRPQDRQFILSSKKLLLSDSGFYLCAWSVPPGGYGYTFGSGTRLTVV.

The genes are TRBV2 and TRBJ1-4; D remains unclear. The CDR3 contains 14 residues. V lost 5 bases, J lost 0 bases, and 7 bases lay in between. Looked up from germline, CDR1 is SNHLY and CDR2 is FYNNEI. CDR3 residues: CASSPIATNEKLFF. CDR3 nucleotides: TGTGCCAGCAGTCCGATTGCAACTAATGAAAAACTGTTTTTT.

The CDR3: CASSLVSDEQYF. The CDR3 DNA follows: TGTGCCAGCAGCTTAGTGTCAGATGAGCAGTACTTC. V gene TRBV7-9 combines with J gene TRBJ2-5; D is ambiguous. This CDR3 comprises 12 residues. Germline CDR1 SEHNR, CDR2 FQNEAQ (reference sequence). The ends were cut back, 1 base at V and 11 bases at J, with 11 bases in the middle. The full variable domain, its missing parts supplied by reference TRBV7-9 and TRBJ2-5, is DTGVSQNPRHKITKRGQNVTFRCDPISEHNRLYWYRQTLGQGPEFLTYFQNEAQLEKSRLLSDRFSAERPKGSFSTLEIQRTEQGDSAMYLCASSLVSDEQYFGPGTRLLVL.

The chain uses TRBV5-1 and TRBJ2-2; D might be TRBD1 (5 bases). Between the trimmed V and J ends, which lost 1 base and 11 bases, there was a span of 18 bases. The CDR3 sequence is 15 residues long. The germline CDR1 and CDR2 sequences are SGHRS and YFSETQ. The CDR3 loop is CASSLRGTGSTELFF. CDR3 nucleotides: TGCGCCAGCAGCTTGAGGGGTACCGGGTCTACAGAGCTGTTTTTT. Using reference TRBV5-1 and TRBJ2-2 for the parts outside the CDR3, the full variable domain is KAGVTQTPRYLIKTRGQQVTLSCSPISGHRSVSWYQQTPGQGLQFLFEYFSETQRNKGNFPGRFSGRQFSNSRSEMNVSTLELGDSALYLCASSLRGTGSTELFFGEGSRLTVL.